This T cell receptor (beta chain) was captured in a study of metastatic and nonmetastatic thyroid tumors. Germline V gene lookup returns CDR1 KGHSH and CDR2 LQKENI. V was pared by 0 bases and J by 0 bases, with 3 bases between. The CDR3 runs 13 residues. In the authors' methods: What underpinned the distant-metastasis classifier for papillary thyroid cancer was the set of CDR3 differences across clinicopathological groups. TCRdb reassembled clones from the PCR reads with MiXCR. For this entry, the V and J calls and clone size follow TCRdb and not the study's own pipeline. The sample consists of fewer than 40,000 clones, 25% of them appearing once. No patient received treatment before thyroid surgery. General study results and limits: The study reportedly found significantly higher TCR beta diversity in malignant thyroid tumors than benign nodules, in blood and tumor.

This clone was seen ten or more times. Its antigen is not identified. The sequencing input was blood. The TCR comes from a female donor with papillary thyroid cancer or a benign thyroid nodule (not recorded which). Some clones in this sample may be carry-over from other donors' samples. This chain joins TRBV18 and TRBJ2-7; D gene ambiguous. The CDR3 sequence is CASSPPSSYEQYF. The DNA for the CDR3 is TGTGCCAGCTCACCACCTAGCTCCTACGAGCAGTACTTC.